These T cell receptor beta chains were read from a single sample in a study of OX40 agonist ivuxolimab in advanced cancers. Produced via immunoSEQ multiplex PCR; TCRdb's table is partial and in-frame only. The sample holds about 120,000 clones, approximately 92% seen once. The source was CD4+ or CD8+ T cells sorted from blood, collected in a trial of the OX40 agonist ivuxolimab. The source of these receptors is an adult with an advanced solid tumor such as melanoma, head and neck, liver or kidney cancer. Both conserved end residues are part of each CDR3. Each record gives: D gene, J gene, V gene, clone size, CDR3 DNA, CDR3 protein. D genes are given only for firm matches. Where a row states a size, it is once, few, many or the class of an expanded clone; other rows omit it.

NA,TRBJ2-5,TRBV5-6,NA,TGTGCCAGCAGCTGGGATAGGACCCAGTACTTC,CASSWDRTQYF
TRBD2,TRBJ2-2,TRBV27,NA,TGTGCCAGCAGTTTGGCATTCGGGACTAGTCCTAACACCGGGGAGCTGTTTTTT,CASSLAFGTSPNTGELFF
NA,TRBJ1-1,TRBV6-5,NA,TGTGCCAGCCGAGGGGGGGCTGAAGCTTTCTTT,CASRGGAEAFF
NA,TRBJ2-1,TRBV11-3,NA,TGTGCCAGCAGCTTAATGGGGGTTGCCTACAATGAGCAGTTCTTC,CASSLMGVAYNEQFF
NA,TRBJ2-1,TRBV5-1,NA,TGCGCCAGCAGCTGGGGGGACGTCTGGAATGAGCAGTTCTTC,CASSWGDVWNEQFF
NA,TRBJ2-5,TRBV10-1,NA,TGCGCCGGACAAGAGACCCAGTACTTC,CAGQETQYF
NA,TRBJ2-5,TRBV14,NA,TGTGCCAGCAGCCAAGAGGAGGGTTTACGGGGAAAGACCCAGTACTTC,CASSQEEGLRGKTQYF
NA,TRBJ2-7,TRBV5-8,NA,TGTGCCAGCAGCAAACAGGCGCAGGGGGAGCAGTACTTC,CASSKQAQGEQYF
NA,TRBJ2-1,TRBV7-3,NA,TGTGCCAGCAGCCTGGGGGTGGACAATGAGCAGTTCTTC,CASSLGVDNEQFF
NA,TRBJ1-1,TRBV19,NA,TGTGCCAGTAGTATAGATTCCCAACAGAACACTGAAGCTTTCTTT,CASSIDSQQNTEAFF
TRBD1,TRBJ2-1,TRBV6-6,NA,TGTGCCAGCAGTATCGGGACAGGGTACAATGAGCAGTTCTTC,CASSIGTGYNEQFF
TRBD1,TRBJ1-2,TRBV9,once,TGTGCCAGCAGCGTAGCTACAGGGGGCCCTGGCTACACCTTC,CASSVATGGPGYTF
NA,TRBJ1-6,TRBV19,NA,TGTGCCACAGAAGGACAGTATAATTCACCCCTCCACTTT,CATEGQYNSPLHF
NA,TRBJ1-1,TRBV27,NA,TGTGCCAGCACCCCCGGTCGGGGTCACGGAGACACTGAAGCTTTCTTT,CASTPGRGHGDTEAFF
NA,TRBJ2-3,TRBV6-4,NA,TGTGCCAGCAGTGATGACAACACGGATACGCAGTATTTT,CASSDDNTDTQYF
TRBD1,TRBJ1-5,TRBV19,NA,TGTGCCAGCAGCCCACAGGGGTGGCAGCCCCAGCATTTT,CASSPQGWQPQHF
NA,TRBJ2-7,TRBV11-2,NA,TGTGCCAGCAGCCCCCAAGGGGTGGGGGAGCAGTACTTC,CASSPQGVGEQYF
NA,TRBJ2-1,TRBV28,once,TGTGCCAGCAGTTTCTTCGGTGGCCACAATGAGCAGTTCTTC,CASSFFGGHNEQFF
TRBD1,TRBJ2-1,TRBV5-4,NA,TGTGCCAGCAGCTTGGAGGGGGCCTACAATCGGGAGTTCTTC,CASSLEGAYNREFF
NA,TRBJ1-4,TRBV27,NA,TGTGCCAGCAGTGAAAGACTGGGAAAACTGTTTTTT,CASSERLGKLFF
NA,TRBJ1-1,TRBV9,NA,TGTGCCAGCAGCGGACTAACAGGGAACACTGAAGCTTTCTTT,CASSGLTGNTEAFF
NA,TRBJ1-1,TRBV7-2,NA,TGTGCCAGCAGCTTAAGCGAGGCGCGGCCTGAAGCTTTCTTT,CASSLSEARPEAFF
NA,TRBJ2-5,TRBV5-1,NA,TGCGCCAGCAGCTTGGTCCACGGGGAGACCCAGTACTTC,CASSLVHGETQYF
NA,TRBJ2-1,TRBV5-1,NA,TGCGCCAGCAGCTTGGTACAGGGTGCCCTCTCCTACAATGAGCAGTTCTTC,CASSLVQGALSYNEQFF
NA,TRBJ2-3,TRBV18,NA,TGTGCCAGCTCAGCACGGACGCAGGGAGGCGCAGATACGCAGTATTTT,CASSARTQGGADTQYF
NA,TRBJ1-5,TRBV11-2,NA,TGTGCCAGCAGCTTCACAGCGGATCAGCCCCAGCATTTT,CASSFTADQPQHF
TRBD1,TRBJ2-7,TRBV5-1,NA,TGCGCCAGCAGCCTTCAGACAGGGGTTCCCTACGAGCAGTACTTC,CASSLQTGVPYEQYF
TRBD1,TRBJ1-3,TRBV2,NA,TGTGCCAGCAGCCCGACAGGGGCTAGTGGAAACACCATATATTTT,CASSPTGASGNTIYF
NA,TRBJ1-5,TRBV19,NA,TGTGCCAGTAGTATAGACTTTAATCAGCCCCAGCATTTT,CASSIDFNQPQHF
NA,TRBJ2-4,TRBV4-3,NA,TGCGCCAGCAGCCAAGATCGGAAAAACATTCAGTACTTC,CASSQDRKNIQYF
TRBD1,TRBJ2-1,TRBV7-9,NA,TGTGCCAGCAGCAGCCGGGACAGCTCCTACAATGAGCAGTTCTTC,CASSSRDSSYNEQFF
NA,TRBJ2-7,TRBV7-2,NA,TGTGCCAGCAGCTTAGGACAGGGAGGCCCCTTTTTTAACTACGAGCAGTACTTC,CASSLGQGGPFFNYEQYF
TRBD2,TRBJ2-5,TRBV4-2,NA,TGTGCCAGCAGCCATGGGAGCGGGGAGGTTCCTCAAGAGACCCAGTACTTC,CASSHGSGEVPQETQYF
NA,TRBJ2-7,TRBV20-1,NA,TGCAGTGCTAGAAGGAGGGACGAGCAGTACTTC,CSARRRDEQYF
TRBD1,TRBJ2-3,TRBV29-1,NA,TGCAGCACGCGGACAGGGAGAAGCACAGATACGCAGTATTTT,CSTRTGRSTDTQYF
NA,TRBJ1-5,TRBV19,NA,TGTGCCAGTAGTATAGGCTATGACAGGAGAGACCAGCCCCAGCATTTT,CASSIGYDRRDQPQHF
TRBD2,TRBJ2-5,TRBV5-4,NA,TGTGCCAGCAGCGCCGGGACTAGCGGGGGGCAAGAGACCCAGTACTTC,CASSAGTSGGQETQYF
NA,TRBJ2-7,TRBV28,NA,TGTGCCAGCAGTCCGGGACCGTACAGATTACACGAGCAGTACTTC,CASSPGPYRLHEQYF
TRBD2,TRBJ2-5,TRBV5-4,NA,TGTGCCAGCAGCTTGGGGGCTAGCGGGGGCCAAGAGACCCAGTACTTC,CASSLGASGGQETQYF
TRBD2,TRBJ2-7,TRBV4-3,NA,TGCGCCAGCAGCCAAGAATTGAGGACTAGCGGGGGGTTCTCCTACGAGCAGTACTTC,CASSQELRTSGGFSYEQYF
NA,TRBJ2-5,TRBV6-6,NA,TGTGCCAGCAGTTCTGGGATACCTTCAGAGACCCAGTACTTC,CASSSGIPSETQYF
TRBD1,TRBJ1-4,TRBV28,once,TGTGCCAGCAGAGGGGGCGCGGGTGAAAAACTGTTTTTT,CASRGGAGEKLFF
NA,TRBJ2-5,TRBV18,NA,TGTGCCAGCTCAGAGGGGGAGACCCAGTACTTC,CASSEGETQYF
TRBD2,TRBJ2-5,TRBV7-3,NA,TGTGCCAGCAGCCCGGCCCCCGGGCGGGGGGCCCAAGAGACCCAGTACTTC,CASSPAPGRGAQETQYF